Presented here are 18 T cell receptor beta chains from one specimen sequenced in a study of T cell responses to AZD1222 COVID-19 vaccine. Sequencing used immunoSEQ multiplex PCR; TCRdb keeps in-frame clones, though not all of them. The data show 140,000 to 150,000 clones, more than 85% seen once. Sample: peripheral blood, taken after recovery from COVID-19. These TCRs come from an adult who had recovered from COVID-19.

The J gene is TRBJ1-2, the V gene TRBV29-1; 7 nucleotides match TRBD1. After removal of 3 bases from V and 1 base from J, the junction contained 11 bases not matched to a gene. The germline V gene has CDR1 SQVTM and CDR2 ANQGSEA. The CDR3 extends over 16 amino acids. Here the CDR3 reads CSVDKWDSQGNYGYTF. In nucleotides, the CDR3 is TGCAGCGTTGATAAGTGGGACAGTCAGGGTAACTATGGCTACACCTTC. Combining the CDR3 with reference TRBV29-1 and TRBJ1-2 gives the whole variable domain SAVISQKPSRDICQRGTSLTIQCQVDSQVTMMFWYRQQPGQSLTLIATANQGSEATYESGFVIDKFPISRPNLTFSTLTVSNMSPEDSSIYLCSVDKWDSQGNYGYTFGSGTRLTVV.

V gene TRBV7-3 combines with J gene TRBJ2-3; the D is unclear. The V end lost 5 bases, the J end lost 4 bases, and 10 bases lay between the germline ends. Germline CDR1 and CDR2: SGHTA and FQGTGA. The CDR3 totals 13 residues. The CDR3 loop reads CASSPRRADTQYF. CDR3 nucleotide sequence: TGTGCCAGCAGCCCCCGACGGGCAGATACGCAGTATTTT.

In this sample, this clone turned up a few times. This CDR3 reads CASSRTSGRNEQFF. The CDR3 DNA sequence: TGTGCCAGCAGCCGGACTAGCGGGAGAAATGAGCAGTTCTTC. The gene calls are TRBV6-5 and TRBJ2-1; 13 bases are shared with TRBD2. CDR3 length: 14 residues. From germline, CDR1 is MNHEY and CDR2 SVGAGI. V trimming: 6 bases; J trimming: 7 bases; junction bases outside the gene matches: 3.

This chain connects TRBV7-3 to TRBJ2-7; no firm D call. The germline CDR1 and CDR2 sequences are SGHTA and FQGTGA. This CDR3 region has 13 residues. V gave up 0 bases and J gave up 2 bases, with 5 bases separating them. The CDR3: CASSLTSAYEQYF. The CDR3 bases are TGTGCCAGCAGCTTAACGTCTGCCTACGAGCAGTACTTC.

The CDR3 spells CASSPTSGENNEQFF. DNA of the CDR3: TGTGCCAGCAGTCCGACTAGCGGGGAGAACAATGAGCAGTTCTTC. The chain combines TRBV2 with TRBJ2-1, with 11 bases fitting TRBD2. The germline gives CDR1 SNHLY, CDR2 FYNNEI. With V trimmed by 5 bases and J by 5 bases, 5 bases remained unmatched. The CDR3 is 15 residues long.

The V gene is TRBV2, the J gene TRBJ1-4; 9 bases agree with TRBD1. Germline V lookup: CDR1 SNHLY, CDR2 FYNNEI. The CDR3 is 14 residues long. After removal of 7 bases from V and 7 bases from J, the junction contained 7 bases not matched to a gene. CDR3 nucleotides: TGTGCCAGCACCCGGACAGGGGAGCGTGAAAAACTGTTTTTT. Residues: CASTRTGEREKLFF. The variable domain in full, completed from reference TRBV2 and TRBJ1-4, reads EPEVTQTPSHQVTQMGQEVILRCVPISNHLYFYWYRQILGQKVEFLVSFYNNEISEKSEIFDDQFSVERPDGSNFTLKIRSTKLEDSAMYFCASTRTGEREKLFFGSGTQLSVL.

This clone was seen once. This chain links TRBV5-1 with TRBJ2-3; 9 bases are shared with TRBD2. CDR3 length: 16 residues. V shed 4 bases and J 4 bases; nucleotides not matched to a gene: 10. Germline V gene lookup returns CDR1 SGHRS and CDR2 YFSETQ. The CDR3 loop reads CASSPSPSGAADTQYF. CDR3 nucleotides: TGCGCCAGCAGCCCCTCGCCTAGCGGGGCGGCAGATACGCAGTATTTT.

The genes are TRBV28 and TRBJ1-5; D uncertain. The V and J ends lost 4 bases and 3 bases respectively, with 13 bases between them. The CDR3 runs to 15 residues. Germline CDR1 is MDHEN and CDR2 is SYDVKM. CDR3 bases: TGTGCCAGCAGTTCCCCTTTGCTTGACAATCAGCCCCAGCATTTT. It yields the protein CASSSPLLDNQPQHF.

This sequence joins TRBV28 and TRBJ1-1; 7 bases fit TRBD1. The CDR3 is 15 amino acids. V was pared by 3 bases and J by 1 base, with 5 bases of the junction left unmatched. CDR1 is MDHEN and CDR2 is SYDVKM in the germline V gene. DNA for the CDR3: TGTGCCAGCAGTTTGGAGGGGGCGGGGAACACTGAAGCTTTCTTT. This gives the protein CASSLEGAGNTEAFF. Together with reference TRBV28 and TRBJ1-1, the CDR3 gives the full variable domain: DVKVTQSSRYLVKRTGEKVFLECVQDMDHENMFWYRQDPGLGLRLIYFSYDVKMKEKGDIPEGYSVSREKKERFSLILESASTNQTSMYLCASSLEGAGNTEAFFGQGTRLTVV.

V usage is TRBV12-3 or TRBV12-4 and J usage is TRBJ1-2; D remains ambiguous. Trimming removed 3 bases from V and 4 bases from J, with 9 bases in between. The CDR3 contains 13 residues. CDR3 sequence: CASSFPGLYGYTF. The CDR3 DNA is TGTGCCAGCAGTTTCCCCGGCCTCTATGGCTACACCTTC.

The genes are TRBV29-1 and TRBJ1-1; D gene ambiguous. Germline CDR1 and CDR2: SQVTM and ANQGSEA. This CDR3 is 11 amino acids long. With 6 bases removed from V and 8 bases from J, the gap between germline ends came to 13 bases. Here the CDR3 DNA reads TGCAGCGTGAATGAGGGCGCGGAAGCTTTCTTT. It is translated as CSVNEGAEAFF.

The rearrangement joins TRBV11-2 to TRBJ1-5; 7 nucleotides line up with TRBD1. Trimming removed 5 bases from V and 0 bases from J; junction bases left unmatched: 4. The germline gives CDR1 SGHAT, CDR2 FQNNGV. The CDR3 sequence is 15 residues long. The CDR3 DNA reads as TGTGCCAGCAGCACCGGACAGGCTAGCAATCAGCCCCAGCATTTT. This sequence encodes CASSTGQASNQPQHF.

The chain carries TRBV5-5 and TRBJ1-1, with a possible D match to TRBD1 (5 bases). The germline CDR1 and CDR2 sequences are SGHKS and YYEKEE (reference sequence). This CDR3 region has 15 residues. V was shortened by 4 bases and J by 6 bases, with 19 bases between the two germline ends. The DNA of the CDR3 is TGTGCCAGCAGCCACCAGATGGAGGGGTTCGCTGAAGCTTTCTTT. Translated, it gives CASSHQMEGFAEAFF.

The chain couples TRBV27 to TRBJ1-5; D not certain. From germline, CDR1 is MNHEY and CDR2 SMNVEV (reference sequence). The germline V and J ends were trimmed by 3 bases and 7 bases, with 10 bases remaining between them. This CDR3 contains 13 residues. The CDR3 DNA follows: TGTGCCAGCAGTTTGGGGTCCAGACAGCCCCAGCATTTT. The encoded protein is CASSLGSRQPQHF.

The chain recombines TRBV12-3 or TRBV12-4 with TRBJ2-5; 7 nucleotides align to TRBD2. J lost 1 base, V lost 8 bases, and 4 bases had no gene match. CDR3 length: 13 residues. The CDR3 sequence is CASRSGAQETQYF. The CDR3, as DNA: TGTGCCAGCCGAAGCGGGGCCCAAGAGACCCAGTACTTC.

V usage is TRBV29-1 and J usage is TRBJ2-7, with 8 bases matching TRBD1. Per germline, CDR1 SQVTM and CDR2 ANQGSEA. The length of the CDR3 is 14 residues. V was pared by 6 bases and J by 2 bases, with 9 bases of the junction left unmatched. Written as DNA, the CDR3 is TGCAGCGTGGCAGGGGGCTTGCTTACCTACGAGCAGTACTTC. It encodes CSVAGGLLTYEQYF.

V is TRBV27 and J is TRBJ2-1; TRBD2 matches 13 bases. The CDR3 totals 19 residues. Per germline, CDR1 MNHEY and CDR2 SMNVEV (reference sequence). The trim removed 3 bases at V and 8 bases at J, leaving 16 bases unmatched. CDR3 protein: CASSLLPLTSGRAAHEQFF. CDR3 sequence (DNA): TGTGCCAGCAGTTTGCTGCCCCTCACTAGCGGGAGGGCCGCGCATGAGCAGTTCTTC.

The rearrangement joins TRBV30 to TRBJ1-1, with D tentatively TRBD1 (5 bases). From germline, CDR1 is GTSNPN and CDR2 SVGIG (reference sequence). V gave up 3 bases and J gave up 1 base, with 6 bases separating them. The CDR3 has 12 amino acids. In DNA, the CDR3 is TGTGCCTGGAGCAGGGAGAACACTGAAGCTTTCTTT. Its protein product is CAWSRENTEAFF.